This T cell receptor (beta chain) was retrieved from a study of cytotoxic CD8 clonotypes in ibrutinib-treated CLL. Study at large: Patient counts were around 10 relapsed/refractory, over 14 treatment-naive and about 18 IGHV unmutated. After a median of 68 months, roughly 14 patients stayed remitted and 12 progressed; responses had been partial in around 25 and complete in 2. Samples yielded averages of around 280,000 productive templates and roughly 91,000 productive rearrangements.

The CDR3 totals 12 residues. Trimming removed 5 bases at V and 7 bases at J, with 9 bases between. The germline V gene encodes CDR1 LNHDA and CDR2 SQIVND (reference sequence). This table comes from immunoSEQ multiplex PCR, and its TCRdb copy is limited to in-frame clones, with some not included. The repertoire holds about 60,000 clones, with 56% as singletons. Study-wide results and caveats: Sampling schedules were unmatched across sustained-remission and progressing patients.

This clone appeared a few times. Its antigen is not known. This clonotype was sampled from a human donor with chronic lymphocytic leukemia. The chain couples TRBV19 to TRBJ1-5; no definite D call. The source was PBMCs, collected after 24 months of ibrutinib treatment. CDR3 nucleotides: TGTGCCAGTAGTCTCCACGGGCAGCCCCAGCATTTT. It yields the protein CASSLHGQPQHF.